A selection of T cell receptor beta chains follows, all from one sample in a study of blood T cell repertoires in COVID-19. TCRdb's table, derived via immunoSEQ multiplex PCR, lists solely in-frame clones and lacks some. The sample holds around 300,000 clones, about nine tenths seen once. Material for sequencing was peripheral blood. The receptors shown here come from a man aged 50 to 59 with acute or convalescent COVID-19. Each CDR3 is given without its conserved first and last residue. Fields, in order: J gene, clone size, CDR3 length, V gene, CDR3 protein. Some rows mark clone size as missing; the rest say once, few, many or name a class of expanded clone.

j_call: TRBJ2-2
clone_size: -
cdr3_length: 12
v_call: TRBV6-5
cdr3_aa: ASLTGVNTGELF

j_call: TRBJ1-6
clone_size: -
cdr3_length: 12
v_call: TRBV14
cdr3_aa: ASSRDYRASPLH

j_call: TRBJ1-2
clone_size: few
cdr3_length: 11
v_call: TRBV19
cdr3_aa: ASARDRNYGYT

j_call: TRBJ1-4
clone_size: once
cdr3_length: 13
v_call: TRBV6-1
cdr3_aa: ASSEVGQGNEKLF

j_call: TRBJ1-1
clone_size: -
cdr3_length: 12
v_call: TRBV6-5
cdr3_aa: ASFKGGSRTEAF

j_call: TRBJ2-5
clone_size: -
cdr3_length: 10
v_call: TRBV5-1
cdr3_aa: ASSLEQENEY

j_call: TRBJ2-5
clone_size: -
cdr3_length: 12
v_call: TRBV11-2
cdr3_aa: ASSFRLAGETQY

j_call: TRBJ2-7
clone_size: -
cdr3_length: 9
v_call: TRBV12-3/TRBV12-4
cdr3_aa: ASSPSDEQY

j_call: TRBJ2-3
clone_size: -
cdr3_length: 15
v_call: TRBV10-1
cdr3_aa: ASSSNPTGAGGDTQY

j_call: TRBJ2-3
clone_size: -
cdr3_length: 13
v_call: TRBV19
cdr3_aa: ATAPGGGNTDTQY

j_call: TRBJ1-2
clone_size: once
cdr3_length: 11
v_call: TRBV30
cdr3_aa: AWSVGRGYGYT

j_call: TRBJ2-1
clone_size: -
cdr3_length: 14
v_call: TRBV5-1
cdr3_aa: ASTRTSTSEGNEQF

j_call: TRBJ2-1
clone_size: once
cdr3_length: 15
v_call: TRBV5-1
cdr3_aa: ASSLILAAGGYNEQF

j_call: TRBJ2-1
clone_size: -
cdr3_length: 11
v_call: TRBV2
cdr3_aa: ASTLNAENEQF

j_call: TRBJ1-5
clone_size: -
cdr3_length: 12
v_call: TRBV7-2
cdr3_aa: ASSPGQANQPQH

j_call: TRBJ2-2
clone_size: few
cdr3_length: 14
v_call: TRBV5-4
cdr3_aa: ASSLRKRGGTGELF

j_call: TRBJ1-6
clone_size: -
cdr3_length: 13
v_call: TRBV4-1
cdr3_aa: ASSQAGQGTSPLH

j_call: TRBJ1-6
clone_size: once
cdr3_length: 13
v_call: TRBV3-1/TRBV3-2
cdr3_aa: ASSAEQGRNSPLH

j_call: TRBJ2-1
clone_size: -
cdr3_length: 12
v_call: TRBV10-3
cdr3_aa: AISDLRQTNEQF

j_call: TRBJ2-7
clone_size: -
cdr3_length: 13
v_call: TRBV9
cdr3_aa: ASSLGGTGYYEQY

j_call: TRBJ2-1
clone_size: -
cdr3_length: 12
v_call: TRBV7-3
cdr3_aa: ASSPGSSYNEQF

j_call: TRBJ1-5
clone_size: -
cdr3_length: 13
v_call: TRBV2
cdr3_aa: ASSEVGGSAQPQH

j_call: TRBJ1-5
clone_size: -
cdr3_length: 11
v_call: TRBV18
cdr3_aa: ASSPGQYQPQH

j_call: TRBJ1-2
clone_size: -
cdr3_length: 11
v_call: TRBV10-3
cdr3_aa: AISEDRNYGYT

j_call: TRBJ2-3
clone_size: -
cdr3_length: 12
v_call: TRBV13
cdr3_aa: ASSYVTGTDTQY

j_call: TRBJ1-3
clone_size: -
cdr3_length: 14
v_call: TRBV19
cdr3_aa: ASTTRPGGGGNTIY

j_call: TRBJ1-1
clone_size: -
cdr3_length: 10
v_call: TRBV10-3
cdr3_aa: AIRGGNTEAF

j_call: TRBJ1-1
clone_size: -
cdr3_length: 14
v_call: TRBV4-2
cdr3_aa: ASSQITGGWNTEAF

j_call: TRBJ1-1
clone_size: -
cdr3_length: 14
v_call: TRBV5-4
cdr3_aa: ASSLGAQGAGTEAF

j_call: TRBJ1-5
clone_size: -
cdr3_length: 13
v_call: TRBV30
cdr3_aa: AWNIGDFSNQPQH

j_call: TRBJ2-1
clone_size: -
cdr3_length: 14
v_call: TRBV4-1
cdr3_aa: ASSRGGPAVSGEQF

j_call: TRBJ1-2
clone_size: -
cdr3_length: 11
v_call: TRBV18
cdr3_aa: ASSQDRESGYT

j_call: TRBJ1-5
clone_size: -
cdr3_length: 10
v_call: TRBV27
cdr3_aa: ASRRGGQPQH

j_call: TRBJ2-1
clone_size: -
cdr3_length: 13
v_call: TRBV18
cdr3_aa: ASSPPSGLYNEQF

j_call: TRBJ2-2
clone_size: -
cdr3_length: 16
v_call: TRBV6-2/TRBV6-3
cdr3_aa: ASSYSQRGRPNTGELF